The 25 T cell receptor beta chains given below trace back to one sample, sequenced in a study of T cell responses to AZD1222 COVID-19 vaccine. The data were produced by immunoSEQ multiplex PCR, yet TCRdb's version contains in-frame clones alone and is incomplete. Among 150,000 to 200,000 clones, around 94% were seen once, and the ten largest hold about 0.6%. Sequenced material: peripheral blood, taken on day 0 of AZD1222 vaccination. The origin of the receptors is an adult in good health.

This rearrangement joins TRBV2 to TRBJ2-7, with D perhaps matching TRBD1 or TRBD2 (5 bases each). The CDR3 is 17 amino acids. V shed 6 bases and J shed 3 bases, with 24 bases lying between them. Germline CDR1 reads SNHLY; CDR2 reads FYNNEI. The CDR3, as DNA: TGTGCCAGCAGGAATTTTCCCCGGGGCCCCCAGTACTACGAGCAGTACTTC. This translates into CASRNFPRGPQYYEQYF.

This clone was seen a single time. The genes are TRBV28 and TRBJ2-7, with 10 bases lining up with TRBD2. Germline CDR1 reads MDHEN; CDR2 reads SYDVKM. This CDR3 has 13 amino acids. With 7 bases clipped from V and 0 bases from J, the junction kept 0 bases outside the gene matches. In DNA, the CDR3 is TGTGCCAGCACTAGCGGGAGCTCCTACGAGCAGTACTTC. Translated, it gives CASTSGSSYEQYF. Variable domain in full (rest from reference TRBV28 and TRBJ2-7): DVKVTQSSRYLVKRTGEKVFLECVQDMDHENMFWYRQDPGLGLRLIYFSYDVKMKEKGDIPEGYSVSREKKERFSLILESASTNQTSMYLCASTSGSSYEQYFGPGTRLTVT.

V is TRBV10-3 and J is TRBJ1-1; D call uncertain. Looked up from germline, CDR1 is ENHRY and CDR2 is SYGVKD. The CDR3 runs to 13 residues. Deletions cut 7 bases from V and 4 bases from J, with 13 bases between. The CDR3 coding sequence is TGTGCCATCACCCTCGGGGATGGCACTGAAGCTTTCTTT. It is translated as CAITLGDGTEAFF.

The chain carries TRBV15 and TRBJ1-5; unclear D gene. Trimming removed 0 bases at V and 4 bases at J, with 13 bases between. This CDR3 has 16 amino acids. The germline V gene has CDR1 LNHNV and CDR2 YYDKDF (reference sequence). DNA of the CDR3: TGTGCCACCAGCAGAGATCGTCCAGGTGAGAATCAGCCCCAGCATTTT. The encoded protein is CATSRDRPGENQPQHF.

This rearrangement joins TRBV7-9 to TRBJ2-7; D ambiguous. Trimming took off 4 bases at V and 5 bases at J, with 12 bases between the two ends. CDR3 length equals 13 residues. The V gene's germline CDR1 is SEHNR and CDR2 FQNEAQ (reference sequence). CDR3 nucleotides: TGTGCCAGCAGCTCCCTGTGGAAGAACGAGCAGTACTTC. This codes for CASSSLWKNEQYF.

This clone was counted between two and nine times. The chain carries TRBV11-2 and TRBJ2-7, with 9 bases lining up with TRBD2. Germline V gene sequence: CDR1 SGHAT, CDR2 FQNNGV. Trimming cost V 5 bases and J 7 bases; bases outside gene matches: 12. This CDR3 is 15 amino acids long. As DNA, the CDR3 is TGTGCCAGCAGCCCGTCGGGCGGGAGGGCCAATGAGCAGTACTTC. Its translation is CASSPSGGRANEQYF.

The J gene is TRBJ2-7, the V gene TRBV18; tentative D call: TRBD2 (6 bases). The CDR3 has 18 amino acids. Trimming removed 4 bases at V and 4 bases at J, with 26 bases between. The germline gives CDR1 KGHSH, CDR2 LQKENI. The CDR3 DNA reads TGTGCCAGCTCACGTAACAAGTGGGCGGGACGGTCGGATTACGAGCAGTACTTC. It codes for CASSRNKWAGRSDYEQYF.

This chain joins TRBV7-2 and TRBJ2-7; the D gene could be TRBD1 or TRBD2 (5 bases each). V gave up 5 bases and J gave up 2 bases, with 16 bases separating them. CDR3 length equals 15 residues. Per germline, CDR1 SGHTA and CDR2 FQGNSA. CDR3 sequence (DNA): TGTGCCAGCAGCCTTCTGGGGGACGGGGCCTACGAGCAGTACTTC. Translation: CASSLLGDGAYEQYF. Full variable domain (missing parts from reference TRBV7-2 and TRBJ2-7): GAGVSQSPSNKVTEKGKDVELRCDPISGHTALYWYRQSLGQGLEFLIYFQGNSAPDKSGLPSDRFSAERTGGSVSTLTIQRTQQEDSAVYLCASSLLGDGAYEQYFGPGTRLTVT.

This clone was seen once. The V and J genes are TRBV5-1 and TRBJ1-1; D remains unclear. Germline V lookup: CDR1 SGHRS, CDR2 YFSETQ. Between the trimmed V and J ends, which lost 1 base and 1 base, there was a span of 8 bases. This CDR3 spans 14 amino acids. CDR3 DNA: TGCGCCAGCAGCTTGTGGATGAAGAACACTGAAGCTTTCTTT. Translation gives CASSLWMKNTEAFF.

This chain links TRBV11-2 with TRBJ1-6; D might be TRBD1 (6 bases). The CDR3 is made up of 16 amino acids. V shed 6 bases and J shed 1 base, with 13 bases lying between them. Per the germline V gene, CDR1 is SGHAT and CDR2 is FQNNGV. The CDR3 DNA sequence: TGTGCCAGCAGTCAGGGGATTGAATCCTATAATTCACCCCTCCACTTT. This encodes CASSQGIESYNSPLHF.

The gene calls are TRBV4-1 and TRBJ2-2; possibly TRBD1 for D (5 bases). CDR1 and CDR2 (germline): MGHRA, YSYEKL. Trimming took 3 bases from V and 6 from J, leaving 14 bases between them. This CDR3 is built from 15 residues. The CDR3 sequence: CASSQGRARSGELFF. The DNA for the CDR3 is TGCGCCAGCAGCCAGGGCAGGGCCCGGTCCGGGGAGCTGTTTTTT.

The gene calls are TRBV12-3 or TRBV12-4 and TRBJ1-2; no definite D call. CDR3 size: 13 residues. The germline V and J ends were trimmed by 10 bases and 6 bases, with 18 bases remaining between them. The CDR3 coding sequence is TGTGCCACCAGGCGGGAGGGTTTGAATGGCTACACCTTC. The encoded protein is CATRREGLNGYTF.

V gene TRBV2 combines with J gene TRBJ1-1; D gene uncertain. Trimming left V 6 bases short and J 3 bases short, with 14 bases between. Germline V gives CDR1 SNHLY, CDR2 FYNNEI. The CDR3 contains 14 residues. This CDR3 is CASRGLNRDTEAFF. The DNA for the CDR3 is TGTGCCAGCAGGGGTTTGAATCGGGACACTGAAGCTTTCTTT.

The rearrangement links TRBV14 to TRBJ2-5; D is unresolved. The germline V gene has CDR1 SGHDN and CDR2 FVKESK. V lost 0 bases, J lost 0 bases, and 11 bases lay in between. This CDR3 is 16 amino acids long. The CDR3, as DNA: TGTGCCAGCAGCCAAGAGGAAGAAAGAAACCAAGAGACCCAGTACTTC. Translation gives CASSQEEERNQETQYF. Drawing the rest from reference TRBV14 and TRBJ2-5, the complete variable domain is EAGVTQFPSHSVIEKGQTVTLRCDPISGHDNLYWYRRVMGKEIKFLLHFVKESKQDESGMPNNRFLAERTGGTYSTLKVQPAELEDSGVYFCASSQEEERNQETQYFGPGTRLLVL.

J is TRBJ2-1 and V is TRBV7-9; D gene uncertain. Trimming left V 1 base short and J 10 bases short, with 8 bases between. The CDR3 contains 12 residues. Germline assignment: CDR1 SEHNR and CDR2 FQNEAQ (reference sequence). The DNA for the CDR3 is TGTGCCAGCAGCTTAGTCCTCCGCGAGCAGTTCTTC. It translates to CASSLVLREQFF.

The rearrangement joins TRBV5-4 to TRBJ1-3; D call uncertain. The length of the CDR3 is 15 residues. The germline gives CDR1 SGHNT, CDR2 YYREEE (reference sequence). V shed 0 bases and J shed 2 bases, with 9 bases lying between them. CDR3 loop: CASSLAQAAGNTIYF. CDR3 coding DNA: TGTGCCAGCAGCTTGGCCCAGGCCGCTGGAAACACCATATATTTT.

The CDR3 region is CASSYSRNGYTF. Written as DNA, the CDR3 is TGTGCCAGCAGCTACAGCAGGAATGGCTACACCTTC. V usage is TRBV11-2 and J usage is TRBJ1-2; D gene unclear. The CDR3 spans 12 residues. V lost 4 bases to trimming and J lost 6 bases, with 9 bases between them. Germline lookup yields CDR1 SGHAT and CDR2 FQNNGV.

CDR3 coding DNA: TGCGCCAGCAGCTCCGACAGGGTCTCGGGTATAGCGGGAGCACTTAAGGAGCAGTACTTC. This translates into CASSSDRVSGIAGALKEQYF. This chain uses TRBV5-1 with TRBJ2-7; 9 bases fit TRBD2. The CDR3 is made up of 20 amino acids. Germline CDR1 reads SGHRS; CDR2 reads YFSETQ. J gave up 7 bases and V 3 bases, and 26 bases lay outside the gene matches.

V is TRBV12-3 or TRBV12-4 and J is TRBJ2-1; no clear D. The CDR3 has 13 residues. Trimming left V 10 bases short and J 2 bases short, with 12 bases between. CDR3 nucleotides: TGTGCCATCCAGACGGAGACCTACAATGAGCAGTTCTTC. Encoded protein: CAIQTETYNEQFF.

The chain links TRBV7-6 to TRBJ2-1, with D perhaps matching TRBD2 (6 bases). CDR3 length: 17 amino acids. V gave up 0 bases and J gave up 4 bases, with 16 bases separating them. The germline gives CDR1 SGHVS, CDR2 FNYEAQ. The CDR3 spells CASSLAPWRGPYNEQFF. As DNA, the CDR3 is TGTGCCAGCAGCTTAGCCCCGTGGCGGGGTCCTTACAATGAGCAGTTCTTC.

V is TRBV10-1 and J is TRBJ2-2; 13 bases are a match to TRBD2. J gave up 4 bases and V 4 bases, and 6 bases lay outside the gene matches. The CDR3 spans 17 residues. Looked up from germline, CDR1 is WNHNN and CDR2 is SYGVQD (reference sequence). The CDR3 region is CASSAIGLAGVTGELFF. CDR3 DNA: TGCGCCAGCAGTGCCATAGGACTAGCGGGAGTCACCGGGGAGCTGTTTTTT.

The chain combines TRBV4-1 with TRBJ1-6; maybe TRBD1 (5 bases). Germline V gene sequence: CDR1 MGHRA, CDR2 YSYEKL. The V gene lost 1 base and the J gene lost 9 bases, with 25 bases spanning the gap. The CDR3 has 19 residues. The CDR3 DNA reads as TGCGCCAGCAGCCAAGGGGAGGGATACGGGGGAATAGTTGGTTCACCCCTCCACTTT. Translating gives CASSQGEGYGGIVGSPLHF.

The chain uses TRBV29-1 and TRBJ1-2; 7 positions agree with TRBD1. CDR1 is SQVTM, CDR2 ANQGSEA, per germline. CDR3 length: 14 residues. V lost 8 bases, J lost 0 bases, and 9 bases stayed unmatched. CDR3 amino acids: CSTWTGEANYGYTF. The CDR3 DNA is TGCAGCACCTGGACAGGAGAAGCTAACTATGGCTACACCTTC.

This chain joins TRBV27 and TRBJ1-1; a weak D match, TRBD1 (6 bases). The germline V and J ends were trimmed by 3 bases and 6 bases, with 14 bases remaining between them. Germline-derived CDR1 and CDR2 are MNHEY and SMNVEV (reference sequence). This CDR3 region has 14 residues. In DNA form, the CDR3 reads TGTGCCAGCAGTTTGCCAGGGGCGAGCGCTGAAGCTTTCTTT. Its translation is CASSLPGASAEAFF.

The chain has TRBV7-8 and TRBJ1-5; D not resolved. V lost 4 bases, J lost 0 bases, and 22 bases lay in between. CDR1 and CDR2 (germline): SGHVS, FQNEAQ. CDR3 length: 19 residues. This CDR3 is CASSSMPELGWYSNQPQHF. CDR3 nucleotides: TGTGCCAGCAGCTCGATGCCCGAGTTGGGGTGGTATAGCAATCAGCCCCAGCATTTT. Drawing the rest from reference TRBV7-8 and TRBJ1-5, the complete variable domain is GAGVSQSPRYKVAKRGQDVALRCDPISGHVSLFWYQQALGQGPEFLTYFQNEAQLDKSGLPSDRFFAERPEGSVSTLKIQRTQQEDSAVYLCASSSMPELGWYSNQPQHFGDGTRLSIL.